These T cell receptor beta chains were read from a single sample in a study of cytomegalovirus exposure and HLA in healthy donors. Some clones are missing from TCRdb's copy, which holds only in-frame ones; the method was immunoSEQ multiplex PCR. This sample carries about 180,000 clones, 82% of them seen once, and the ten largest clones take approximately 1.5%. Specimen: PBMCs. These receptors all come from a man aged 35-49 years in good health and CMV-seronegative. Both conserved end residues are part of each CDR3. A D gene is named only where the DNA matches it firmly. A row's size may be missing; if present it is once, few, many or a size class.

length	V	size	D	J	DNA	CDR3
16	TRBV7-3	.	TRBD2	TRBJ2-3	TGTGCCAGCAGCATCTCCGGGACTAGCGGGGGACATACGCAGTATTTT	CASSISGTSGGHTQYF
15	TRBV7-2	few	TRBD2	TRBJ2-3	TGTGCCAGCAGCGTAGCGGGAGGGCCGAGAGATACGCAGTATTTT	CASSVAGGPRDTQYF
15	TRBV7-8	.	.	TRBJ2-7	TGTGCCAGCAGCTTAGTGGTCTCAGGGTCCTACGAGCAGTACTTC	CASSLVVSGSYEQYF
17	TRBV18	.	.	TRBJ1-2	TGTGCCAGCTCACCAATAACAGGGCTCACCATTGACTATGGCTACACCTTC	CASSPITGLTIDYGYTF
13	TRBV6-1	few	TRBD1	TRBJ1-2	TGTGCCAGCAGTGCACCAGGGGGCCGGGGCTACACCTTC	CASSAPGGRGYTF
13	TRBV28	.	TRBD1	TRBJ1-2	TGTGCCAGCAGTCCGGGACAGGGGTTGGGCTACACCTTC	CASSPGQGLGYTF
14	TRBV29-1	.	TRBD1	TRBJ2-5	TGCAGCGGCGGCCGGGACAGGGGGAGAGAGACCCAGTACTTC	CSGGRDRGRETQYF
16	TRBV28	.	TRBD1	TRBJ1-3	TGTGCCAGCAGCCCAGACAGGGTTATTTCTGGAAACACCATATATTTT	CASSPDRVISGNTIYF
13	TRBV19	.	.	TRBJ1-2	TGTGCCAGTAGGCCGACAGACCTCTATGGCTACACCTTC	CASRPTDLYGYTF
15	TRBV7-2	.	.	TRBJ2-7	TGTGCCAGCAGCTTAGACAGGACCTCCTACTACGAGCAGTACTTC	CASSLDRTSYYEQYF
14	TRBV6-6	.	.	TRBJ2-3	TGTGCCAGCAGTTACGGCGGTGGCACAGATACGCAGTATTTT	CASSYGGGTDTQYF
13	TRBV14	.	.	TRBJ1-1	TGTGCCAGCAGCCTCCTTATGACAGACGAAGCTTTCTTT	CASSLLMTDEAFF
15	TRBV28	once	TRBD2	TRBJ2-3	TGTGCCAGCACCTCTTACGGGGGGGCGAGGGATACGCAGTATTTT	CASTSYGGARDTQYF
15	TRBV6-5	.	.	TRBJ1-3	TGTGCCAGCAGCTCATCCCAGGGTACTGGAAACACCATATATTTT	CASSSSQGTGNTIYF
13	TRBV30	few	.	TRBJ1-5	TGTGCCTGGAGTAGGGGGGGGGATCAGCCCCAGCATTTT	CAWSRGGDQPQHF
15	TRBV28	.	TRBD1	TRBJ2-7	TGTGCCAGCAGCTTATCCGGGACAGGGCTATACGAGCAGTACTTC	CASSLSGTGLYEQYF
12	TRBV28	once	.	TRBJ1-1	TGTGCCAGCTCCTCAAGAGGTGCTGAAGCTTTCTTT	CASSSRGAEAFF
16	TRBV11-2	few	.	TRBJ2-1	TGTGCCAGCAGCTTGGGGGGTCGGGGGGCCTTTGATGAGCAGTTCTTC	CASSLGGRGAFDEQFF
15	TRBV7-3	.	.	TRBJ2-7	TGTGCCAGCAGCTATGGCGGGACCGCCTCCTACGAGCAGTACTTC	CASSYGGTASYEQYF
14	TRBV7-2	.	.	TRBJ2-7	TGTGCCAGCAGCTTATTTCCAGGCGCCTACGAGCAGTACTTC	CASSLFPGAYEQYF
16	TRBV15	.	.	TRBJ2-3	TGTGCCACCAGCAGAGATGTGGACAGCCCCACAGATACGCAGTATTTT	CATSRDVDSPTDTQYF
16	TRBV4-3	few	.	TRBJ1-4	TGCGCCAGCAGCCTTGGCACACCAGCAACTAATGAAAAACTGTTTTTT	CASSLGTPATNEKLFF
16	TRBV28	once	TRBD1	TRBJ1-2	TGTGCCAGCAGTCAATTTGGGACAGCTATTAATATGGGCTACACCTTC	CASSQFGTAINMGYTF
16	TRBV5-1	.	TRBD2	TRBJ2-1	TGCGCCAGCAGCGAATCCGGCGGGAGCATGTACAATGAGCAGTTCTTC	CASSESGGSMYNEQFF
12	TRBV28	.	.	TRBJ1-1	TGTGCCAGCAGTCCACAGGGCTCTGAAGCTTTCTTT	CASSPQGSEAFF
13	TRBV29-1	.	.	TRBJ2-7	TGCAGCGTTTCCAAGACAGGTACCTACGAGCAGTACTTC	CSVSKTGTYEQYF
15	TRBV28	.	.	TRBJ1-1	TGTGCCAGCAGACAACAGGGCCACCCGAACACTGAAGCTTTCTTT	CASRQQGHPNTEAFF
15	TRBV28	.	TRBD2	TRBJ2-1	TGTGCCAGCAGTTCCGGGACTAGCGGTCGTAATGAGCAGTTCTTC	CASSSGTSGRNEQFF
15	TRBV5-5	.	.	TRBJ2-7	TGTGCCAGCAGCTTGGAGGAGGGATCCCCCTACGAGCAGTACTTC	CASSLEEGSPYEQYF
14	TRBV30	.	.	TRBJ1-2	TGTGCCTGGAGAGGCGGAGCCCCAAACTATGGCTACACCTTC	CAWRGGAPNYGYTF
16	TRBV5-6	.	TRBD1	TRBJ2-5	TGTGCCAGCAGCTTCGTCGGACAGGGTGGTCAAGAGACCCAGTACTTC	CASSFVGQGGQETQYF
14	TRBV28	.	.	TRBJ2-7	TGTGCCAGCAGCCCGGGGGGCGGAGCCTACGAGCAGTACTTC	CASSPGGGAYEQYF
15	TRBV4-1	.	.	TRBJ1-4	TGCGCCAGCACGGGGGGAGGGGCAACTAATGAAAAACTGTTTTTT	CASTGGGATNEKLFF
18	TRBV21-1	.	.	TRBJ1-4	TGTGCCAGCAGCAAGGAACTGTTGGAGGATGCAACTAATGAAAAACTGTTTTTT	CASSKELLEDATNEKLFF
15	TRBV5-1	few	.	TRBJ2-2	TGCGCCAGCAGCTTGCTCCTAGCGAACGCCGGGGAGCTGTTTTTT	CASSLLLANAGELFF
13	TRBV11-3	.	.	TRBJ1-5	TGTGCCAGCAGCTTAGGACGGGGAACAGTGGAGCATTTT	CASSLGRGTVEHF
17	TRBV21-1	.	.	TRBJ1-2	TGTGCCAGCAGCAAAGTCCCCCCGTACTCCCGATTGTGTGGCTACACCTTC	CASSKVPPYSRLCGYTF
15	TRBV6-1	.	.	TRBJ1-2	TGTGCCAGCAGTGAACAAGGGGGGGCAGGCTATGGCTACACCTTC	CASSEQGGAGYGYTF
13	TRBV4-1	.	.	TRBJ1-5	TGCGCCAGCAGATCAGGGGTTGGTCAGCCCCAGCATTTT	CASRSGVGQPQHF
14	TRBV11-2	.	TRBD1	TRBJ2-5	TGTGCCAGCAGCCCCAGGGGGATACGGGAGACCCAGTACTTC	CASSPRGIRETQYF
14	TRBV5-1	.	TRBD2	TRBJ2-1	TGCGCCAGCAGCTGGACTAGCGGGGTCCATGAGCAGTTCTTC	CASSWTSGVHEQFF
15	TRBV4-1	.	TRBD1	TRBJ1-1	TGCGCCAGCAGCCAGAGGGACAGGGGGGGAACTGAAGCTTTCTTT	CASSQRDRGGTEAFF
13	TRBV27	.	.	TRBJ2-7	TGTGCCAGCAGCAAATCGGGTCTCTACGAGCAGTACTTC	CASSKSGLYEQYF
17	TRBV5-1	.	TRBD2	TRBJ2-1	TGCGCCAGCAGCTGGACTACTAGCGTTTCCGACTACAATGAGCAGTTCTTC	CASSWTTSVSDYNEQFF
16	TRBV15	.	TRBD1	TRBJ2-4	TGTGCCACCAGCAGAGAAGGGACAGGGAGGGGAAACATTCAGTACTTC	CATSREGTGRGNIQYF
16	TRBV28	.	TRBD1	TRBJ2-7	TGTGCCAGCAGTTCCTCCGGGACAGGGGGGGTCTACGAGCAGTACTTC	CASSSSGTGGVYEQYF
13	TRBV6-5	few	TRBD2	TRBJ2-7	TGTGCCGGGAGGGAGGGGTGTAGAGACGAGCAGTACTTC	CAGREGCRDEQYF
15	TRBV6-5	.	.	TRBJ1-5	TGTGCCAGCCCACGTGGGGCGGGGAGCAATCAGCCCCAGCATTTT	CASPRGAGSNQPQHF
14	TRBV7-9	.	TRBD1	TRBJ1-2	TGTGCCAGCAGCCCAGTCGACAGGGTATATGGCTACACCTTC	CASSPVDRVYGYTF
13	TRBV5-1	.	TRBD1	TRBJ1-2	TGCGCCAGCAGCTTGGGGACAGGGTATGGCTACACCTTC	CASSLGTGYGYTF
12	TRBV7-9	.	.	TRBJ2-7	TGTGCCAGCAGCTCCAGCGCCTACGAGCAGTACTTC	CASSSSAYEQYF
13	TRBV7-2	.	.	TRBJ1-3	TGTGCCAGCAGCTTAAATGGCGGAAACACCATATATTTT	CASSLNGGNTIYF
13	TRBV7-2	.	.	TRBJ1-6	TGTGCCAGCAGCGACCGGGGGTCCTCACCCCTCCACTTT	CASSDRGSSPLHF
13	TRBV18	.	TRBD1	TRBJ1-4	TGTGCCAGCTCACCGGGACAGAATGAAAAACTGTTTTTT	CASSPGQNEKLFF
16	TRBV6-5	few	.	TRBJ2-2	TGTGCCAGCAGTTTCGTTATGGGGCTTAGCACCGGGGAGCTGTTTTTT	CASSFVMGLSTGELFF
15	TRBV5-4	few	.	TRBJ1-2	TGTGCCAGCAGCTTGGAGGGGCTAGGGGACTATGGCTACACCTTC	CASSLEGLGDYGYTF
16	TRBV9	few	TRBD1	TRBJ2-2	TGTGCCAGCAGCCTGACCGGGACAGTGAACACCGGGGAGCTGTTTTTT	CASSLTGTVNTGELFF